This TCR beta chain was documented in a study of Ad26.COV2.S vaccination and SARS-CoV-2 variants. Overall study context: By the intramuscular route, Ad26.COV2.S was given once, or twice 56 days apart.

Here immunoSEQ multiplex PCR was the method, and the copy in TCRdb shows in-frame clones only, minus some. The sample holds about 250,000 clones; around 88% are singletons and the top ten take nearly 3%. Worth noting for this clone: The antigen is not known.

Treatment indicated: around 19 received Ad26.COV2.S at low or high dose, single or two shots; several received placebo; per-sample allocation not given. The samples date from day 63 after the first vaccine or placebo injection. Vaccination employed an Ad26 vector expressing the Wuhan-strain SARS-CoV-2 spike. Study-wide findings and caveats: Total T cell responses, in the TCR breadth and depth analyses, may have been underestimated.

The CDR3 is made up of 16 amino acids. V lost 6 bases to trimming and J lost 1 base; unmatched junction nucleotides: 5. Germline V gene data show CDR1 as MNHEY and CDR2 as SMNVEV (reference sequence). Sample: peripheral blood, taken in a trial of Ad26.COV2.S vaccine versus placebo. The TCR sequence derives from a person between 18 and 65 years old who received the Ad26.COV2.S COVID-19 vaccine or a placebo. The chain carries TRBV27 and TRBJ2-2; 10 nucleotides align to TRBD2. CDR3 in amino acids: CASRPLAGGNTGELFF. The CDR3 DNA sequence: TGTGCCAGCAGACCATTAGCGGGAGGGAACACCGGGGAGCTGTTTTTT.